The T cell receptor beta chain under discussion was sequenced for a study of CD4 T cells in relation to SARS-CoV-2 and coronaviruses. Whole-study results and caveats: This crossreactivity analysis covered spike protein alone, no other viral proteins. SARS-CoV-2-driven expansion was significantly weaker in crossreactive than monoreactive clones.

Profiling relied on immunoSEQ multiplex PCR, and the TCRdb table lists in-frame clones only, not all of them. The table records about 27,000 clones, around 78% of them present only once. Unexposed donor CD4+ T cells date from about 2011-2018, before the COVID-19 pandemic. Isolation of CD4+ T cells took place after approximately 10 days in culture. Cells permitting, SARS-CoV-2 S/N and four cold-coronavirus spikes were tested on unexposed-donor CD4+ T cells. Notes on this clone: The antigen is undetermined.

Material: CD4+ T cells from PBMCs, cultured in vitro. This receptor was obtained from a human donor in good health.

DNA for the CDR3: TGTGCCAGCAGCTTTCACAGCGGGGGGGCCAGGGGGAATGAGCAGTTCTTC. This sequence encodes CASSFHSGGARGNEQFF. The genes are TRBV7-2 and TRBJ2-1, with TRBD2 identical over 10 bases. The CDR3 is 17 amino acids. V lost 3 bases, J lost 7 bases, and 12 bases stayed unmatched. The germline V gene has CDR1 SGHTA and CDR2 FQGNSA. The entire variable domain, with the rest obtained from reference TRBV7-2 and TRBJ2-1, is as follows: GAGVSQSPSNKVTEKGKDVELRCDPISGHTALYWYRQSLGQGLEFLIYFQGNSAPDKSGLPSDRFSAERTGGSVSTLTIQRTQQEDSAVYLCASSFHSGGARGNEQFFGPGTRLTVL.